These T cell receptor beta chains were read from a single sample in a study of cytomegalovirus exposure and HLA in healthy donors. Clones were read by immunoSEQ multiplex PCR, and TCRdb kept only the in-frame ones, dropping some. The sample yields 150,000 to 200,000 clones, about 81% seen once. Input material: PBMCs. All receptors come from a woman aged 25 to 39 in good health and CMV-seronegative. Both conserved end residues are trimmed from each CDR3. Where a row states a size, it is once, few, many or the class of an expanded clone; other rows omit it.

v_call	clone_size	cdr3_aa
TRBV7-9	.	ASSQGAGGSEQF
TRBV2	once	ASSDRAYNEQF
TRBV5-1	.	ASKLDRSSYEQY
TRBV12-5	.	ASGLGQGLWETQY
TRBV7-2	.	ASSSKIALEQF
TRBV27	.	ASSLGTLNQPQH
TRBV27	.	ASSLGTENYGYT
TRBV4-3	.	ASSQDGLTGSYNEQF
TRBV29-1	.	SVGQSYNEQF
TRBV9	.	ASSVDERGAYNEQF
TRBV19	.	ASSDYNEQF
TRBV12-2	.	ASRPTGVTNEKLF
TRBV4-1	medium-sized	ASSQDGGQFYEQY
TRBV4-1	.	ASSQGESSGNTIY
TRBV5-1	.	ASRQGASYEQY
TRBV28	.	ASTSSEGDTEAF
TRBV19	.	ASSRGLYGYT
TRBV28	.	ASSFVDTQY
TRBV10-3	.	AISESTGSYEQY
TRBV7-6	.	ASSLWIGKTDTQY
TRBV5-1	.	ASSKDGDSYNEQF
TRBV4-1	few	ASSQALAGVDEKLF
TRBV28	.	ASRLQGVNYGYT
TRBV6-5	.	ASSYSPSGATGELF
TRBV7-2	.	ASSSGQGGEETQY
TRBV2	.	ASMGLGNQPQH
TRBV5-1	.	ASSQGSGLYEQY
TRBV18	.	ASSPFPGQETQY
TRBV5-4	.	ASSSIGGGLTEAF
TRBV28	.	ATLRGYYGYT
TRBV4-3	.	ASSQDREGWTQETQY
TRBV9	.	ASSVGTLNTGELF
TRBV10-3	.	AISERGPSSGNTIY
TRBV9	.	ASSGEERGNYGYT
TRBV28	.	ASSTQGAVGTEAF
TRBV7-2	.	ASSLAAAYEQY
TRBV19	.	ASRKGQENIQY
TRBV19	.	ASSIVLRGRYNEQF
TRBV9	few	ASSVPMTGRRSGELF
TRBV28	.	ASSDSGRSSYEQY
TRBV7-9	.	ASSIDLQGNEQF
TRBV28	.	ASREQGVSYEQY
TRBV2	.	ASSESLDWTSRQRTDTQY
TRBV7-2	.	ASSEWGMGPYEQY
TRBV4-3	.	ASSSNRGRDEQY
TRBV5-1	.	ASSLGGLAGIYTDTQY
TRBV25-1	.	ASSDRGIWTEAF
TRBV2	.	ASSELEKNIQY
TRBV2	.	ASSERKRGGTDTQY
TRBV28	.	ASSFGSAAPYEQY
TRBV30	few	AWRVFGSGNTIY
TRBV5-6	.	ASSVGEGYT
TRBV4-1	.	ASSSIPGTGQPQH
TRBV12-5	.	ASGPGLAGGFLDTQY